Following are 13 T cell receptor beta chains from one sample sequenced in a study of Graves' ophthalmopathy and Graves' hyperthyroidism (dated by TCRdb to about 2018). Sequencing instrument: Illumina HiSeq 2000. For repertoire sequencing, the TCR beta CDR3 regions were amplified from RNA transcripts. HTBI primers and the Qiagen OneStep RT-PCR kit were used in a first-round RT-PCR, which was followed by a second-round multiplex PCR, size selection and purification. The public sequencing data were trimmed at Q25 with fastp and processed into clonotypes with MiXCR by TCRdb, which kept only in-frame beta chains. CDR3 protein sequences are deduplicated, and each keeps its most common genes and DNA. The sample table records under 800,000 distinct CDR3 sequences; about a fifth of these occur just once. More than 5.5% of the sample is held by the ten biggest clonotypes. The sequencing input was peripheral blood. The receptors derive from a young woman with stable Graves' hyperthyroidism. Some clones in this sample may be carry-over from other donors' samples. Donor details come from another sample of the same person, matched by shared clones.

In this sample, this clonotype turned up many times. The V call is TRBV6-1, the J call TRBJ1-5, with D possibly matching TRBD1 (5 bases). Germline-derived CDR1 and CDR2 are MNHNS and SASEGT. Between the trimmed V and J ends, which lost 8 bases and 5 bases, there was a span of 13 bases. This CDR3 is built from 13 residues. CDR3 sequence (DNA): TGTGCCAGCCGACGGGGGATCGATCAGCCCCAGCATTTT. It encodes CASRRGIDQPQHF.

The J gene is TRBJ1-1, the V gene TRBV19; a weak D match, TRBD1 (5 bases). V lost 1 base, J lost 6 bases, and 9 bases lay in between. Germline loops: CDR1 LNHDA, CDR2 SQIVND (reference sequence). The CDR3 is 13 amino acids. CDR3 residues: CASSIGGSAEAFF. The DNA of the CDR3 is TGTGCCAGTAGTATAGGGGGGTCCGCTGAAGCTTTCTTT.

The rearrangement links TRBV28 to TRBJ1-6, with D uncertain. V shed 1 base and J shed 8 bases, with 18 bases lying between them. CDR1 and CDR2 from the germline V gene are MDHEN and SYDVKM. The CDR3 is made up of 17 amino acids. For the CDR3, the DNA is TGTGCCAGCAGTTTATATATCCCCATGAGGTCGGATTCACCCCTCCACTTT. Amino acids: CASSLYIPMRSDSPLHF. Together with reference TRBV28 and TRBJ1-6, the CDR3 gives the full variable domain: DVKVTQSSRYLVKRTGEKVFLECVQDMDHENMFWYRQDPGLGLRLIYFSYDVKMKEKGDIPEGYSVSREKKERFSLILESASTNQTSMYLCASSLYIPMRSDSPLHFGNGTRLTVT.

This chain links TRBV18 with TRBJ1-5; D gene unclear. CDR1 is KGHSH and CDR2 is LQKENI in the germline V gene. Trimming removed 3 bases from V and 0 bases from J, with 12 bases in between. The CDR3 is 16 amino acids. The CDR3 loop reads CASSPLGENSNQPQHF. The CDR3 DNA is TGTGCCAGCTCACCCCTGGGTGAGAATAGCAATCAGCCCCAGCATTTT.

This chain connects TRBV5-1 to TRBJ2-2; 9 nucleotides match TRBD1. The CDR3 covers 17 residues. With 3 bases clipped from V and 3 bases from J, the junction kept 9 bases outside the gene matches. Germline V gene sequence: CDR1 SGHRS, CDR2 YFSETQ. CDR3 sequence: CASSYYRDRVYTGELFF. In DNA form, the CDR3 reads TGCGCCAGCAGCTATTACCGGGACAGGGTATACACCGGGGAGCTGTTTTTT.

This chain uses TRBV5-1 with TRBJ2-7; TRBD1 aligns across 8 bases. Per germline, CDR1 SGHRS and CDR2 YFSETQ. Trimming removed 5 bases from V and 3 bases from J; junction bases left unmatched: 10. CDR3 length equals 15 residues. For the CDR3, the DNA is TGCGCCAGCAGGCGACAGGGGAATGGGAACTACGAGCAGTACTTC. This codes for CASRRQGNGNYEQYF.

Turning to this clonotype: A much bigger clone sits one base away, suggesting this may be a read error. The V and J genes are TRBV10-3 and TRBJ1-3; tentatively, D is TRBD1 (6 bases). This CDR3 has 16 amino acids. Germline-derived CDR1 and CDR2 are ENHRY and SYGVKD. The CDR3 DNA follows: TGTACCATCAGTGATGATGGCAGGGGAGCTGGAAACACCATATATTTT. Translating it yields CTISDDGRGAGNTIYF.

The chain uses TRBV4-1 and TRBJ1-3, with D perhaps TRBD1 (6 bases). The CDR3 totals 16 residues. Germline CDR1 is MGHRA and CDR2 is YSYEKL. Trimming pared 5 bases from V and 0 bases from J, leaving 14 bases between. The CDR3 region has the DNA TGCGCCAGCAGCATGGGGGGGCAAAGCTCTGGAAACACCATATATTTT. Amino acid sequence: CASSMGGQSSGNTIYF.

The V gene is TRBV4-2, the J gene TRBJ1-5; no clear D gene. In germline, CDR1 is LGHNA, CDR2 YNFKEQ. The CDR3 sequence is 15 residues long. Trimming removed 2 bases from V and 3 bases from J, with 11 bases in between. In DNA form, the CDR3 reads TGTGCCAGCAGCCAAATTCCCGGGCCCAATCAGCCCCAGCATTTT. Translated: CASSQIPGPNQPQHF.

As for this clonotype: A much larger clone differs by one base, so this may be a read error. This chain joins TRBV3-1 and TRBJ2-5, with D tentatively TRBD2 (6 bases). Per the germline V gene, CDR1 is LGHDT and CDR2 is YNNKEL (reference sequence). This CDR3 has 15 amino acids. CDR3 DNA sequence: TGTGCCAGCAGCCCTCCCCCCGGACTACAAGAGACCCGGTACTTC. Residues: CASSPPPGLQETRYF.

Ten or more counts support this clonotype. The J gene is TRBJ1-2, the V gene TRBV12-3 or TRBV12-4; TRBD1 matches 8 bases. V dropped 5 bases and J dropped 7; count of bases not matched to a gene: 6. The CDR3 has 13 amino acids. The CDR3 bases are TGTGCCAGCAGTACGACGACAGGGGTTGGCTACACCTTC. It yields the protein CASSTTTGVGYTF.

At least ten counts were recorded for this clonotype. The J gene is TRBJ2-6, the V gene TRBV29-1, with D hard to call. With 4 bases removed from V and 0 bases from J, the gap between germline ends came to 10 bases. The CDR3 sequence is 15 residues long. CDR1 is SQVTM, CDR2 ANQGSEA, per germline. CDR3 protein: CSVVRRNSGANVLTF. The CDR3 DNA reads as TGCAGCGTTGTCCGACGGAACTCTGGGGCCAACGTCCTGACTTTC.

This chain links TRBV12-3 or TRBV12-4 with TRBJ2-5; D is perhaps TRBD1 (6 bases). CDR3 size: 14 residues. V gave up 5 bases and J gave up 4 bases, with 14 bases separating them. The CDR3 nucleotides are TGTGCCAGCAGTCTTTCGACAGGAGGAGAGACCCAGTACTTC. Translation gives CASSLSTGGETQYF.